What follows are 25 T cell receptor beta chains derived from one specimen sequenced in a study of radiation and T cells in renal cell carcinoma. The data were produced by immunoSEQ multiplex PCR, yet TCRdb's version contains in-frame clones alone and is incomplete. This table holds about 170,000 clones, roughly nine tenths found once. As for time point: blood 4 weeks post-SBRT, at nephrectomy. As to treatment: 15 Gy SBRT to primary tumor, nephrectomy 4 weeks later. The sequencing here drew on blood, taken from a patient whose treatment included radiotherapy and nephrectomy. The receptors were sampled from a woman in her forties or fifties with renal cell carcinoma.

This chain links TRBV6-1 with TRBJ2-5; D remains unclear. The J call may be wrong; the DNA end is better matched by TRBJ2-7. Germline V lookup: CDR1 MNHNS, CDR2 SASEGT. The CDR3 consists of 13 residues. The CDR3 sequence: CASSEDRNYEQYF. The CDR3 DNA sequence: TGTGCCAGCAGTGAAGATAGGAACTACGAGCAGTACTTC.

The chain has TRBV7-2 and TRBJ2-1, with 10 bases matching TRBD2. V shed 2 bases, J shed 8 bases, and the junction held 6 bases outside the gene matches. Per germline, CDR1 SGHTA and CDR2 FQGNSA. The CDR3 loop spans 15 amino acids. The CDR3 DNA follows: TGTGCCAGCAGCTTAAGCGGGGGGGAGTGGGATGAGCAGTTCTTC. This codes for CASSLSGGEWDEQFF.

The rearrangement links TRBV9 to TRBJ1-5, with D tentatively TRBD1 (5 bases). The V gene lost 3 bases and the J gene lost 3 bases, with 13 bases spanning the gap. Germline V gives CDR1 SGDLS, CDR2 YYNGEE. The CDR3 sequence is 15 residues long. The CDR3: CASSGSAGLNQPQHF. In DNA, the CDR3 is TGTGCCAGCAGCGGGAGTGCAGGGCTCAATCAGCCCCAGCATTTT.

The chain has TRBV11-1 and TRBJ1-1, with D unresolved. This CDR3 has 12 amino acids. Trimming shortened V by 2 bases and J by 5 bases, and 6 bases separated the two germline ends. Per germline, CDR1 SGHAT and CDR2 FQDESV (reference sequence). DNA for the CDR3: TGTGCCAGCAGCTTACCCGGTACTGAAGCTTTCTTT. The encoded protein is CASSLPGTEAFF. The variable domain in full, with the rest retrieved from reference TRBV11-1 and TRBJ1-1, is EAEVAQSPRYKITEKSQAVAFWCDPISGHATLYWYRQILGQGPELLVQFQDESVVDDSQLPKDRFSAERLKGVDSTLKIQPAELGDSAMYLCASSLPGTEAFFGQGTRLTVV.

The genes are TRBV19 and TRBJ1-2; 7 bases map to TRBD1. This CDR3 region has 14 residues. J lost 5 bases, V lost 3 bases, and 6 bases had no gene match. The V gene's germline CDR1 is LNHDA and CDR2 SQIVND (reference sequence). CDR3: CASSIDREGYGYTF. The DNA of the CDR3 is TGTGCCAGTAGTATCGACAGGGAGGGGTATGGCTACACCTTC.

The genes are TRBV7-6 and TRBJ2-2; no definite D call. CDR3 length: 16 amino acids. V lost 2 bases to trimming and J lost 0 bases, with 10 bases between them. CDR1 SGHVS and CDR2 FNYEAQ come from the germline V gene. The CDR3 sequence: CASSLLSVSNTGELFF. For the CDR3, the DNA is TGTGCCAGCAGCTTACTGTCGGTTTCGAACACCGGGGAGCTGTTTTTT.

V and J are TRBV27 and TRBJ2-5; D is possibly TRBD1 (5 bases). The CDR3 is 14 amino acids. Trimming pared 6 bases from V and 4 bases from J, leaving 15 bases between. Germline V gene sequence: CDR1 MNHEY, CDR2 SMNVEV (reference sequence). This CDR3 reads CASSRDRSRETQYF. The CDR3, as DNA: TGTGCCAGCAGCCGCGACAGATCTCGAGAGACCCAGTACTTC.

This chain uses TRBV28 with TRBJ1-6; maybe TRBD1 (5 bases). V lost 3 bases, J lost 6 bases, and 15 bases lay in between. The CDR3 runs to 16 residues. Per the germline V gene, CDR1 is MDHEN and CDR2 is SYDVKM. The CDR3, as DNA: TGTGCCAGCAGTTTTCGGGGCGAAAGAATTAATTCACCCCTCCACTTT. Protein sequence: CASSFRGERINSPLHF. Full variable domain (outside the CDR3, taken from reference TRBV28 and TRBJ1-6): DVKVTQSSRYLVKRTGEKVFLECVQDMDHENMFWYRQDPGLGLRLIYFSYDVKMKEKGDIPEGYSVSREKKERFSLILESASTNQTSMYLCASSFRGERINSPLHFGNGTRLTVT.

This clone was picked up a small number of times. The chain employs TRBV19 and TRBJ2-7, with 7 nucleotides matching TRBD1. The germline gives CDR1 LNHDA, CDR2 SQIVND (reference sequence). J lost 2 bases, V lost 3 bases, and 4 bases had no gene match. This CDR3 spans 14 amino acids. Here the CDR3 reads CASSITGQTYEQYF. The DNA for the CDR3 is TGTGCCAGTAGTATCACGGGACAGACCTACGAGCAGTACTTC.

The count of this clone is one. The J gene is TRBJ2-3, the V gene TRBV19, with TRBD2 matching 11 bases. The V segment lost 8 bases and the J segment 2 bases; nucleotides outside the gene matches: 3. The germline V gene has CDR1 LNHDA and CDR2 SQIVND (reference sequence). The CDR3 is 14 residues long. In nucleotides, the CDR3 is TGTGCCAGTGGGACTAGCGGAATCACAGATACGCAGTATTTT. Its protein product is CASGTSGITDTQYF.

The V and J genes are TRBV6-6 and TRBJ1-2; D might be TRBD1 (6 bases). The germline V and J ends were trimmed by 2 bases and 3 bases, with 10 bases remaining between them. The CDR3 has 14 residues. The V gene's germline CDR1 is MNHNY and CDR2 SVGAGI (reference sequence). CDR3 protein: CASSYRGEDYGYTF. The CDR3 nucleotides read TGTGCCAGCAGTTACAGGGGGGAGGACTATGGCTACACCTTC.

The rearrangement joins TRBV5-6 to TRBJ1-6; tentative D call: TRBD1 (5 bases). Trimming left V 1 base short and J 7 bases short, with 15 bases between. This CDR3 region has 16 residues. CDR1 is SGHDT and CDR2 is YYEEEE in the germline V gene. CDR3 bases: TGTGCCAGCAGCTTGAGTTGGGGCGGTGGGAATTCACCCCTCCACTTT. This codes for CASSLSWGGGNSPLHF.

The V call is TRBV6-6, the J call TRBJ2-2; D is unclear. Per germline, CDR1 MNHNY and CDR2 SVGAGI (reference sequence). The CDR3 consists of 14 residues. Trimming removed 2 bases from V and 5 bases from J, with 9 bases in between. Written as DNA, the CDR3 is TGTGCCAGCAGTTACCTCTCAGCGACCGGGGAGCTGTTTTTT. It encodes CASSYLSATGELFF.

This clone was seen only a few times. V is TRBV7-9 and J is TRBJ1-1, with D tentatively TRBD1 (5 bases). There are 14 residues in the CDR3. Trimming stripped 7 bases from V and 1 base from J, with 13 bases between. Per germline, CDR1 SEHNR and CDR2 FQNEAQ (reference sequence). In DNA form, the CDR3 reads TGTGCCAGCATGCCCCGGGACTGGAACACTGAAGCTTTCTTT. It yields the protein CASMPRDWNTEAFF.

The J gene is TRBJ1-5, the V gene TRBV25-1; D unresolved. V lost 2 bases and J lost 3, with 11 bases in between. CDR3 length: 15 residues. CDR1 is MGHDK and CDR2 is SYGVNS in the germline V gene. The CDR3 spells CASSEGGGYNQPQHF. CDR3 sequence (DNA): TGTGCCAGCAGTGAAGGCGGTGGTTACAATCAGCCCCAGCATTTT.

This clone was seen a handful of times. The chain carries TRBV4-1 and TRBJ1-6; D unresolved. V was pared by 3 bases and J by 6 bases, with 21 bases between. Germline V gives CDR1 MGHRA, CDR2 YSYEKL. CDR3 size: 18 residues. The CDR3 sequence is CASSHIQRIEGSNSPLHF. CDR3 sequence (DNA): TGCGCCAGCAGCCACATACAAAGGATAGAGGGAAGTAATTCACCCCTCCACTTT.

The J gene is TRBJ1-1, the V gene TRBV19, with 8 bases identical to TRBD1. Unmatched junction bases numbered 5, after V lost 5 bases and J lost 9 bases. This CDR3 has 12 residues. The germline V gene has CDR1 LNHDA and CDR2 SQIVND (reference sequence). The CDR3 is CASSSGGGQAFF. The CDR3 DNA follows: TGTGCCAGTAGTTCAGGGGGCGGTCAAGCTTTCTTT.

This clone has a single count. The CDR3 bases are TGCAGCGTTATATCTAGCACAGATACGCAGTATTTT. It is translated as CSVISSTDTQYF. This sequence joins TRBV29-1 and TRBJ2-3; D gene ambiguous. Trimming cost V 5 bases and J 0 bases, with 6 bases left between them. CDR1 and CDR2 from the germline V gene are SQVTM and ANQGSEA. CDR3 size: 12 residues.

The chain joins TRBV5-1 to TRBJ1-2; possibly TRBD1 for D (5 bases). This CDR3 comprises 14 residues. The V end lost 6 bases, the J end lost 4 bases, and 16 bases lay between the germline ends. Germline values: CDR1 SGHRS, CDR2 YFSETQ. In nucleotides, the CDR3 is TGCGCCAGCACCAGGGAGGGTGGTACCTATGGCTACACCTTC. It translates to CASTREGGTYGYTF.

V and J are TRBV29-1 and TRBJ1-1; no definite D call. Trimming pared 0 bases from V and 11 bases from J, leaving 19 bases between. Germline assignment: CDR1 SQVTM and CDR2 ANQGSEA. The CDR3 runs to 14 residues. The CDR3 bases are TGCAGCGTTGAAGATTGGGGAAGATCGGACCAGGCTTTCTTT. Its translation is CSVEDWGRSDQAFF.

CDR3 nucleotides: TGTGCCAGCAGCCCCAGGACAGTCGGACAAGAAAAACTGTTTTTT. Its protein is CASSPRTVGQEKLFF. The rearrangement links TRBV11-1 to TRBJ1-4, with a weak D call TRBD1 (6 bases). CDR1 and CDR2 from the germline V gene are SGHAT and FQDESV (reference sequence). The CDR3 consists of 15 residues. Trimming took off 5 bases at V and 8 bases at J, with 18 bases between the two ends.

This clone was seen once. For the CDR3, the DNA is TGTGCCATCAGAATTAGCGGGACGGATAATTCACCCCTCCACTTT. Protein product: CAIRISGTDNSPLHF. V gene TRBV10-3 combines with J gene TRBJ1-6; a weak D match, TRBD1 (5 bases). The germline CDR1 and CDR2 sequences are ENHRY and SYGVKD. The germline V and J ends were trimmed by 6 bases and 5 bases, with 14 bases remaining between them. The CDR3 has 15 residues.

This clone was detected only a few times. The same CDR3 can be traced to other DNA sequences in this sample. This rearrangement joins TRBV7-8 to TRBJ1-1, with D unclear. CDR3 length: 13 residues. CDR1 SGHVS and CDR2 FQNEAQ come from the germline V gene. V shed 6 bases and J shed 1 base, with 9 bases lying between them. The CDR3 coding sequence is TGTGCCAGCAGTCGAACGAGGAACACTGAAGCTTTCTTT. This codes for CASSRTRNTEAFF.

The rearrangement links TRBV5-1 to TRBJ2-5; possible D gene TRBD2, 6 bases. Trimming shortened V by 0 bases and J by 0 bases, and 12 bases separated the two germline ends. Germline V lookup: CDR1 SGHRS, CDR2 YFSETQ. The CDR3 length is 16 residues. The CDR3 spells CASSLEGRPYQETQYF. DNA of the CDR3: TGCGCCAGCAGCTTGGAAGGGAGGCCGTACCAAGAGACCCAGTACTTC.

The chain recombines TRBV27 with TRBJ2-3; D is possibly TRBD2 (6 bases). This CDR3 region has 14 residues. The germline V gene encodes CDR1 MNHEY and CDR2 SMNVEV (reference sequence). V gave up 3 bases and J gave up 2 bases, with 9 bases separating them. CDR3 sequence reads: CASSFGGYTDTQYF. The CDR3 coding sequence is TGTGCCAGCAGTTTCGGAGGGTACACAGATACGCAGTATTTT.